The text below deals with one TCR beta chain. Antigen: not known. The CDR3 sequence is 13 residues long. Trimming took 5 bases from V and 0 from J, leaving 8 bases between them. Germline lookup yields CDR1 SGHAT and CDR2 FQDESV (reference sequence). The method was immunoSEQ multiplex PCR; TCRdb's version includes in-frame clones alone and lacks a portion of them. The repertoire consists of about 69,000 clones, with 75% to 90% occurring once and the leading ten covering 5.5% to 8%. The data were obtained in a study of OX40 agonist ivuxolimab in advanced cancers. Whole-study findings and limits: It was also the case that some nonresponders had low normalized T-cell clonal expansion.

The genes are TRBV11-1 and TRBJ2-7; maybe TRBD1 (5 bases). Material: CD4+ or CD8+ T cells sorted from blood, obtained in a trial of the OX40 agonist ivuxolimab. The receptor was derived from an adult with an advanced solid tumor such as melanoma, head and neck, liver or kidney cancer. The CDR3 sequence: CASSSRVSYEQYF. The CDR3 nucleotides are TGTGCCAGCAGCAGCAGGGTCTCCTACGAGCAGTACTTC.